The clone carrying this T cell receptor beta chain was detected only a few times. The data were taken from a study of blood T cell repertoires in COVID-19. About the study: Samples came from the United States, Italy and Spain, spanning acute and convalescent COVID-19. T cells, B-cell-depleted T cells, or PBMCs provided the cDNA or gDNA that served as material.

The CDR3 is 16 residues long. V shed 0 bases, J shed 2 bases, and the junction held 2 bases outside the gene matches. Germline CDR1 reads SGHNT; CDR2 reads YENEEA. Original methodology: Reference gene primer amplification in the assay estimated nucleated cell counts. Clones were sequenced by immunoSEQ multiplex PCR, and TCRdb holds only the in-frame ones, with some missing. The DNA was the basis for D and trimming; V, J and clone size are from that table. This table holds 140,000 to 150,000 clones, about 83% found once. The TCR sequence derives from a man aged 50 to 59 with acute or convalescent COVID-19. The chain uses TRBV11-3 and TRBJ2-2, with TRBD2 matching over 8 bases. The material sequenced was peripheral blood. CDR3 in amino acids: CASSLERGVNTGELFF. CDR3 nucleotides: TGTGCCAGCAGCTTAGAGCGGGGGGTAAACACCGGGGAGCTGTTTTTT.